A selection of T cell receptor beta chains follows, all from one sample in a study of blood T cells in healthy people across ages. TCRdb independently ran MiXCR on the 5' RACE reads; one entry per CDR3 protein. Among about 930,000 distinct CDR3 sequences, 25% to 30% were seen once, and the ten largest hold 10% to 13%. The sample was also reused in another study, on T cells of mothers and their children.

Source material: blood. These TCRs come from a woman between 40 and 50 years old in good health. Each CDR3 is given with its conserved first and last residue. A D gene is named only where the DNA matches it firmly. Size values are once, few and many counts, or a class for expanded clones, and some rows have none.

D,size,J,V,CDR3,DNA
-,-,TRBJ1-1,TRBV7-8,CACSDNRDTEAFF,TGTGCCTGCAGCGATAACAGGGATACTGAAGCTTTCTTT
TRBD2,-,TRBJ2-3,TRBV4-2,CASSQDLVAGNTDTQYF,TGTGCCAGCAGCCAAGATTTGGTAGCGGGGAACACAGATACGCAGTATTTT
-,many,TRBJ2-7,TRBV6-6,CASSISGEGGNEQYF,TGTGCCAGCAGTATCTCGGGGGAAGGAGGGAACGAGCAGTACTTC
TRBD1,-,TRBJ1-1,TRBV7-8,CASSLSGTAEAFF,TGTGCCAGCAGCCTCTCCGGGACAGCTGAAGCTTTCTTT
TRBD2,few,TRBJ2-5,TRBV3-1,CASSQDLLAGGKETQYF,TGTGCCAGCAGCCAAGATCTGCTAGCGGGGGGTAAAGAGACCCAGTACTTC
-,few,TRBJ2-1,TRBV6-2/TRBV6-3,CASSLRLVRSWGQFF,TGTGCCAGCAGTCTAAGACTAGTTCGATCGTGGGGGCAGTTCTTC
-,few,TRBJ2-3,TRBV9,CASSVTGPDTQYF,TGTGCCAGCAGCGTCACAGGGCCAGATACGCAGTATTTT
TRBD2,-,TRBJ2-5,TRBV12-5,CASGWPPGLQTQYF,TGTGCTAGTGGTTGGCCCCCGGGACTACAGACCCAGTACTTC
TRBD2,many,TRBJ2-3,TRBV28,CASNTPGLPTDTQYF,TGTGCCAGCAACACACCGGGACTACCCACAGATACGCAGTATTTT
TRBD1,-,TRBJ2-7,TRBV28,CASSLPGQGHYEQYF,TGTGCCAGCAGTCTACCGGGACAGGGACACTACGAGCAGTACTTC
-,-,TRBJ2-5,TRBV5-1,CASSLEWGRETQYF,TGCGCCAGCAGCTTGGAATGGGGGCGAGAGACCCAGTACTTC
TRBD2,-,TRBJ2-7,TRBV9,CASSATSGGATEQYF,TGTGCCAGCAGCGCCACTAGCGGGGGGGCCACTGAGCAGTACTTC
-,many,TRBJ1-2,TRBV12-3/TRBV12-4,CASTPSRRGYGYTF,TGTGCCAGCACCCCCTCTCGTAGGGGATATGGCTACACCTTC
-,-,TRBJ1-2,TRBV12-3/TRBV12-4,CASRNLNYGYTF,TGTGCCAGCAGGAATTTAAACTATGGCTACACCTTC
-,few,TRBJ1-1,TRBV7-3,CASSLDGLGGTEAFF,TGTGCCAGCAGCTTAGACGGGCTCGGTGGAACTGAAGCTTTCTTT
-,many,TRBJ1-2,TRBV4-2,CASSQPTGGTTYGYTF,TGTGCCAGCAGCCAACCCACGGGGGGTACCACTTATGGCTACACCTTC
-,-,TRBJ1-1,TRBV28,CASSFRWGGTEAFF,TGTGCCAGCAGTTTTCGTTGGGGCGGCACTGAAGCTTTCTTT
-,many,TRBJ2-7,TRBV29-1,CSVRDPYEQYF,TGCAGCGTCAGGGATCCCTACGAGCAGTACTTC
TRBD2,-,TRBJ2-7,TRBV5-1,CASSLALAGGLSSYEQYF,TGCGCCAGCAGCTTGGCCTTAGCGGGAGGGCTAAGCTCCTACGAGCAGTACTTC
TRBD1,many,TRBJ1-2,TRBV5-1,CASSAGQGDRGYTF,TGCGCCAGCAGCGCAGGACAGGGGGACAGAGGCTACACCTTC
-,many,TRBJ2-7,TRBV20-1,CSASPWDTTYEQYF,TGCAGTGCATCCCCATGGGACACTACCTACGAGCAGTACTTC
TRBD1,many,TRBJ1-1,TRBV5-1,CASSLTNTGGNTEAFF,TGCGCCAGCAGCCTCACAAATACAGGGGGCAACACTGAAGCTTTCTTT
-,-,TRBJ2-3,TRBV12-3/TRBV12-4,CASSVSGFSTDTQYF,TGTGCCAGCAGTGTATCAGGGTTCAGCACAGATACGCAGTATTTT
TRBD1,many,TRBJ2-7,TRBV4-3,CASSQVGTGVKEQYF,TGCGCCAGCAGCCAGGTGGGGACAGGGGTTAAGGAGCAGTACTTC
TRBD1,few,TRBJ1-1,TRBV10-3,CAISEPGQGRTEAFF,TGTGCCATCAGTGAGCCGGGACAGGGTCGCACTGAAGCTTTCTTT
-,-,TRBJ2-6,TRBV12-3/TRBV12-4,CASSATASGANVLTF,TGTGCCAGCAGTGCGACGGCATCTGGGGCCAACGTCCTGACTTTC
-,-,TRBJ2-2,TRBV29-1,CSVNSAMNTGELFF,TGCAGCGTTAACTCCGCCATGAACACCGGGGAGCTGTTTTTT
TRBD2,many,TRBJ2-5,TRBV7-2,CASSLFASGGEETQYF,TGTGCCAGCAGCTTATTTGCTAGCGGGGGGGAAGAGACCCAGTACTTC
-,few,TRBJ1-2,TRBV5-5,CASSYRTENYGYTF,TGTGCCAGCAGCTACCGGACAGAGAACTATGGCTACACCTTC
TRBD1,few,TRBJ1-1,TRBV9,CASSVDPTGGSYTEAFF,TGTGCCAGCAGCGTAGACCCGACAGGGGGATCGTACACTGAAGCTTTCTTT
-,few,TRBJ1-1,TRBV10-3,CAVSRTGNTEAFF,TGTGCCGTCTCTCGGACGGGGAACACTGAAGCTTTCTTT
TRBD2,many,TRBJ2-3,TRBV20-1,CSAKGLAGYTDTQYF,TGCAGTGCTAAGGGACTAGCGGGGTACACAGATACGCAGTATTTT
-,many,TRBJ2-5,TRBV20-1,CSGHFGGVRETQYF,TGCAGTGGCCACTTTGGGGGTGTCAGAGAGACCCAGTACTTC
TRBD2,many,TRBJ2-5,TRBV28,CASMRGKETQYF,TGTGCCAGCATGCGGGGGAAAGAGACCCAGTACTTC
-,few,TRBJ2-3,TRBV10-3,CAISDSGFTDTQYF,TGTGCCATCAGTGATAGCGGTTTCACAGATACGCAGTATTTT
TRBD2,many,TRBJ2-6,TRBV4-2,CASSQGGGAGANVLTF,TGTGCCAGCAGCCAAGGGGGAGGGGCTGGGGCCAACGTCCTGACTTTC
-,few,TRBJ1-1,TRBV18,CASSPLVDSEAFF,TGTGCCAGCTCACCACTGGTGGACAGTGAAGCTTTCTTT
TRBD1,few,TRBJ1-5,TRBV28,CASSSLQGAGSNQPQHF,TGTGCCAGCAGTTCCCTACAGGGGGCCGGAAGCAATCAGCCCCAGCATTTT
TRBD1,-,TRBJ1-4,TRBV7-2,CASSGQGGNEKRFF,TGTGCCAGCAGCGGACAGGGGGGGAATGAAAAACGGTTTTTT
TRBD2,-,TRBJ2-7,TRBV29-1,CSVEDRLAGVYEQYF,TGCAGCGTTGAAGATCGACTAGCGGGAGTGTACGAGCAGTACTTC
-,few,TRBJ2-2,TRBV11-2,CASSFGYTGELFF,TGTGCCAGCAGCTTCGGTTACACCGGGGAGCTGTTTTTT
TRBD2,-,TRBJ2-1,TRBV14,CASSRTSGGAYKGNEQFF,TGTGCCAGCAGCCGGACTAGCGGGGGGGCCTATAAGGGCAATGAGCAGTTCTTC
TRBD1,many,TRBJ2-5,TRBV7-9,CASSPKIAQQGQETQYF,TGTGCCAGCAGCCCCAAAATCGCCCAACAGGGGCAAGAGACCCAGTACTTC
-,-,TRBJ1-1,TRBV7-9,CAVRDGPIATEAFF,TGTGCCGTTCGGGACGGACCTATTGCTACTGAAGCTTTCTTT
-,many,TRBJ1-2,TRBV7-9,CASSPREYGYTF,TGTGCCAGCAGCCCGCGGGAGTATGGCTACACCTTC
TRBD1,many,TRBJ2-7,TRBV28,CASSPIWDRTEYEQYF,TGTGCCAGCAGCCCGATTTGGGACAGGACGGAGTACGAGCAGTACTTC
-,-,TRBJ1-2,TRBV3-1,CASSQDSGNYGYTF,TGTGCCAGCAGCCAAGACAGTGGCAACTATGGCTACACCTTC
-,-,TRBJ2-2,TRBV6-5,CASRPQGSGELFF,TGTGCCAGCAGGCCCCAGGGGTCCGGGGAGCTGTTTTTT
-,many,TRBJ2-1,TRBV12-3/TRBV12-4,CASSIRELYYNEQFF,TGTGCCAGCAGCATCAGGGAACTGTATTACAATGAGCAGTTCTTC
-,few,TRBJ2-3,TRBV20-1,CSAMQQPSTDTQYF,TGCAGTGCTATGCAGCAACCTAGCACAGATACGCAGTATTTT
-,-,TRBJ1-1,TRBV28,CASSLRWKVTETFF,TGTGCCAGCAGTTTACGATGGAAAGTAACTGAAACTTTCTTT
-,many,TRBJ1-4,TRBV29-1,CSVGEGSNEKLFF,TGCAGCGTTGGGGAGGGGTCGAATGAAAAACTGTTTTTT
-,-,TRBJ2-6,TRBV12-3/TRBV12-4,CASRRFYSGANVLTF,TGTGCCAGCAGACGATTTTACTCTGGGGCCAACGTCCTGACTTTC
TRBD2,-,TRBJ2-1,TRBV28,CASSTPGLTDHNEQFF,TGTGCCAGCAGTACTCCGGGACTAACGGATCATAATGAGCAGTTCTTC
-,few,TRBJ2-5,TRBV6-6,CTSSYRPEETQYF,TGTACCAGCAGTTACCGGCCAGAAGAGACCCAGTACTTC
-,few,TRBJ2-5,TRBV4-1,CASSQVGEQETQYF,TGCGCCAGCAGCCAAGTCGGGGAACAAGAGACCCAGTACTTC
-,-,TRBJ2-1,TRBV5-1,CASSLGGLAFSDQGVYNEQFF,TGCGCCAGCAGCCTTGGAGGACTAGCCTTCTCCGACCAGGGGGTATACAATGAGCAGTTCTTC
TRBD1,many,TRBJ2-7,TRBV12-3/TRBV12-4,CASRQGREQYF,TGTGCCAGCAGACAGGGGCGCGAGCAGTACTTC